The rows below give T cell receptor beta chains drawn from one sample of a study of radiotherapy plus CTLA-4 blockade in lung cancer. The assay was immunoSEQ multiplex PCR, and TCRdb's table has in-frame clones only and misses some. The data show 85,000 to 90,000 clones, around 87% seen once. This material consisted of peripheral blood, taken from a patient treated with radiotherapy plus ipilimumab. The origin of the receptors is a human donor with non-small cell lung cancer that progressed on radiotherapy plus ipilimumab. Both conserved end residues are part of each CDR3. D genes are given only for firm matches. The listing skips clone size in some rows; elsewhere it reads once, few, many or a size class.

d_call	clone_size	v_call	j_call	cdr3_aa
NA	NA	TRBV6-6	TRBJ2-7	CASSYSARGTYEQYF
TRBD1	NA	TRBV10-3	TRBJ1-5	CAISPDRGQGQPQHF
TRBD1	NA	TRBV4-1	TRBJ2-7	CASSHRGEQYF
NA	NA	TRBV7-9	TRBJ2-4	CASSAEGIAKNIQYF
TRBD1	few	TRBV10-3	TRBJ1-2	CATGDSTPIYGYTF
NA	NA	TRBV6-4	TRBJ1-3	CASSDPTQGPGNTIYF
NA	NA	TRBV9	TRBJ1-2	CASSVGAGNYGYTF
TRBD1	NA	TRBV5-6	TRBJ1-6	CASSLGQGALNSPLHF
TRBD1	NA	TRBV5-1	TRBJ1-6	CASSSGTGNSPLHF
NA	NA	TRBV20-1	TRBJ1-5	CSASANQPQHF
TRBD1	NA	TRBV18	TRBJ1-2	CASSQQGGGYTF
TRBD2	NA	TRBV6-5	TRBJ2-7	CASSPLAGGEQYF
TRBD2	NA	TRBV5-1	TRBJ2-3	CASSSRTSGATDTQYF
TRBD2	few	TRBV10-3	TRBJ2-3	CATMGTSGANTDTQYF
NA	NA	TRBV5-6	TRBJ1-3	CASSLQGLSGNTIYF
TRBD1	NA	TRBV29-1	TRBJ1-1	CSVRDRDPLTEAFF
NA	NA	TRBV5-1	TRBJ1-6	CASSLGSSGYNSPLHF
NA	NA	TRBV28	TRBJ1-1	CASSSTKRGAFF
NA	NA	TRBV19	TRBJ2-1	CASSSTGGFTYNEQFF
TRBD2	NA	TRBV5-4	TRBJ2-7	CASSTTSGAAYEQYF
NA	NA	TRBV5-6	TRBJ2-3	CASSQGQHTDTQYF
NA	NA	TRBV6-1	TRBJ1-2	CASSELVGQGRGYTF
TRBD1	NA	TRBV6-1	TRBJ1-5	CASNRQGGSNQPQHF
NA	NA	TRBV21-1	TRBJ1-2	CASSTTRDRGIYGYTF
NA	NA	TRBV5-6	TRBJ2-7	CASSLGGYYEQYF
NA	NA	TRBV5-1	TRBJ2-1	CASSLRGLGVDEQFF
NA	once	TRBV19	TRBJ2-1	CASSFLGGHYNEQFF
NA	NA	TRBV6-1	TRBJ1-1	CASSRGGEAFF
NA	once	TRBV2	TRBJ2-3	CASSELVDTDTQYF
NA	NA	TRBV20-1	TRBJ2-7	CSAKPSYEQYF
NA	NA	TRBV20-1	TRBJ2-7	CSPSTSYEQYF
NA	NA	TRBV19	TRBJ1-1	CASTVGWANTEAFF
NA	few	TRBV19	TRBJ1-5	CASSTLLESSQPQHF
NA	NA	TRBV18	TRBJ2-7	CASSPPSGEQYF
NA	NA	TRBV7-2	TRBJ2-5	CASSLDEGSQETQYF
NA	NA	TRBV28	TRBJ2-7	CTSSLTSGLYEQYF
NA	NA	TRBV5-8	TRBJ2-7	CASSLGPQLSNEQYF
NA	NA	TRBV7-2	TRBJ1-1	CASSPGVGTEAFF
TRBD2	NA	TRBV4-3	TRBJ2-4	CASSQDSLAGVNIQYF
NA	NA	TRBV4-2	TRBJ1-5	CASSQDSDRPQHF
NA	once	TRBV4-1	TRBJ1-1	CASSQASTVNTEAFF
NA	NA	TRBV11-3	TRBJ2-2	CASSLGGTTNTGELFF
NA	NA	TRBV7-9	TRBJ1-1	CASSPTEAFF
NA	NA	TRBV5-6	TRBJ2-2	CASSLVAAGELFF
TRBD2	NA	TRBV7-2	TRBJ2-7	CASSLTSGISYEQYF
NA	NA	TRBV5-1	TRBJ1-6	CASSGQDNSPLHF
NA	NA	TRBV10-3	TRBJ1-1	CAISESMRQGTEAFF